This TCR beta chain was profiled in a study of T cell responses to AZD1222 COVID-19 vaccine. Notes on the study in general: The study found Spike-specific TCR breadth and depth rose after two AZD1222 doses. Just five to seven AZD1222 recipients tested seropositive at baseline. Epitopes outside B.1.351 and B.1.1.7 mutated regions reportedly drew nearly half of spike TCRs. White British ancestry dominated among donors, who included more females, and clonal diversity was possibly underestimated.

Sequencing was performed with immunoSEQ multiplex PCR; in TCRdb, only in-frame clones are kept and a portion is missing. The data contain tens of thousands of clones, just under 90% of them singletons. Turning to this clone: What it recognizes is unknown.

Germline V gives CDR1 MGHRA, CDR2 YSYEKL. CDR3 length: 17 residues. Deletions cut 0 bases from V and 0 bases from J, with 9 bases between. The chain uses TRBV4-1 and TRBJ1-6; D is unresolved. The origin of this receptor is an adult in good health. The source was peripheral blood, collected on day 0 of MenACWY control vaccination. The CDR3 is CASSQERAPSYNSPLHF. The DNA of the CDR3 is TGCGCCAGCAGCCAAGAAAGGGCCCCCTCCTATAATTCACCCCTCCACTTT.